The present T cell receptor (beta chain) was sequenced within a study of follicular helper T cells after annual influenza vaccination. Whole-study context: Days 0, 7 and 28 post-vaccination were the blood draw times.

TCRdb's table, derived via immunoSEQ multiplex PCR, lists solely in-frame clones and lacks some. The table lists 5,000 to 6,500 clones, 75% to 85% of them singletons. CDR1 is MNHEY, CDR2 SMNVEV, per germline (reference sequence). The CDR3 runs to 18 residues. Trimming cost V 2 bases and J 4 bases; bases outside gene matches: 10. Time point in this sample: 2015-2016 season, pre-vaccination. Subjects lived in the community and lacked influenza vaccine within the prior 6 months. Vaccine contraindications, substance abuse, HIV/AIDS, active malignancy and active illness excluded donors. Cells are cTfh (non-naive CD4+CXCR5+PD-1+), split by ICOS and CD38 into double-positive or double-negative.

The chain joins TRBV27 to TRBJ2-7; 14 nucleotides agree with TRBD2. The source was CXCR5+ CD38- circulating T follicular helper cells from blood, collected on the day of influenza vaccination. Subset denoted: circulating Tfh, non-naive CD4+CXCR5+PD-1+ (ICOS+CD38+ or ICOS-CD38-). This clonotype was obtained from an adult who received the influenza vaccine. Here the CDR3 reads CASSLDPPGLAGDYEQYF. CDR3 nucleotides: TGTGCCAGCAGTTTAGACCCGCCGGGACTAGCGGGGGATTACGAGCAGTACTTC.